A single sample is the source of the 10 T cell receptor beta chains below, sequenced in a study of CD8 T cells in Susac syndrome. It was with random hexamers that 0.5 to 1 ug RNA was reverse transcribed. TCRdb reprocessed the immunoSEQ multiplex PCR reads with MiXCR, giving one entry per CDR3 protein. The table has 75,000 to 95,000 distinct CDR3 sequences, roughly 92% seen once. The sample comprised CD8+ T cells from PBMCs. The origin of the receptors is a human donor with Susac syndrome.

This clonotype appeared a single time. CDR3 protein: CASSSTGTTNNYEQYF. The CDR3 bases are TGTGCCAGCAGCAGTACCGGGACAACAAATAACTACGAGCAGTACTTC. This chain joins TRBV7-9 and TRBJ2-7, with a tentative D call TRBD1 (6 bases). V lost 5 bases to trimming and J lost 3 bases, with 20 bases between them. The CDR3 length is 16 residues. Germline lookup yields CDR1 SEHNR and CDR2 FQNEAQ (reference sequence).

CDR3 protein: CASSYRTGAWAQHF. CDR3 nucleotide sequence: TGTGCCAGCAGTTACAGGACAGGGGCCTGGGCCCAGCATTTT. This rearrangement joins TRBV6-6 to TRBJ1-5, with TRBD1 matching 9 bases. This CDR3 spans 14 amino acids. Germline CDR1 and CDR2: MNHNY and SVGAGI (reference sequence). The J segment lost 11 bases and the V segment lost 2 bases, leaving 7 bases of the junction unmatched.

The chain has TRBV7-2 and TRBJ2-7; the D call may be TRBD1 or TRBD2 (5 bases each). Germline V CDR1 and CDR2: SGHTA, FQGNSA. The CDR3 loop spans 15 amino acids. V was trimmed by 2 bases and J by 4 bases, leaving 15 bases between them. CDR3 amino acids: CASSLRRDGGYEQYF. DNA for the CDR3: TGTGCCAGCAGCTTACGACGGGACGGAGGATACGAGCAGTACTTC.

The chain is built from TRBV15 and TRBJ2-1; TRBD2 agrees at 10 bases. Germline V CDR1 and CDR2: LNHNV, YYDKDF (reference sequence). V lost 5 bases, J lost 4 bases, and 11 bases stayed unmatched. CDR3 length: 17 residues. CDR3 in amino acids: CATSPHRPAGGYNEQFF. Written as DNA, the CDR3 is TGTGCCACCAGCCCCCATAGGCCAGCGGGGGGGTACAATGAGCAGTTCTTC.

This chain connects TRBV6-6 to TRBJ2-1; unclear D gene. This CDR3 region has 13 residues. V lost 4 bases and J 8 bases, leaving 12 bases between the germline ends. In germline, CDR1 is MNHNY, CDR2 SVGAGI (reference sequence). This CDR3 is CASSFLLVDEQFF. DNA of the CDR3: TGTGCCAGCAGTTTTCTCCTAGTAGATGAGCAGTTCTTC.

Only one count was recorded for this clonotype. At one end, the junction sequence differs from germline, possibly due to a read error. The chain couples TRBV12-3 or TRBV12-4 to TRBJ2-3; 10 bases map to TRBD2. CDR3 length: 11 amino acids. CDR3 DNA sequence: TGTGCCAGCAGGAACCTAGCGGGAGCTTCCTTT. Protein product: CASRNLAGASF.

The J gene is TRBJ1-2, the V gene TRBV29-1, with a tentative D call TRBD1 (6 bases). V dropped 8 bases and J dropped 3 bases, with 16 bases sitting between them. Germline lookup yields CDR1 SQVTM and CDR2 ANQGSEA. This CDR3 contains 13 residues. The CDR3 bases are TGCAGCACCGGGGGCGAAGTAGACTATGGCTACACCTTC. It yields the protein CSTGGEVDYGYTF.

CDR3 DNA sequence: TGTGCCAGCTCACCTGGGGGGGGCTCCTACAATGAGCAGTTCTTC. Amino acid sequence: CASSPGGGSYNEQFF. The chain employs TRBV18 and TRBJ2-1, with 7 bases fitting TRBD2. The trim removed 3 bases at V and 0 bases at J, leaving 2 bases unmatched. This CDR3 spans 15 amino acids. In germline, CDR1 is KGHSH, CDR2 LQKENI.

The rearrangement joins TRBV4-3 to TRBJ1-1; 8 bases match TRBD1. The junction had 3 bases not matched to a gene; V was cut back by 4 bases and J by 8 bases. From germline, CDR1 is LGHNA and CDR2 YSLEER. The CDR3 contains 12 residues. CDR3: CASSRYRGEAFF. The CDR3 nucleotides are TGCGCCAGCAGCCGATACAGGGGGGAAGCTTTCTTT.

The CDR3 sequence is CASSQIRGRGEQFF. CDR3 nucleotide sequence: TGCGCCAGCAGCCAAATTCGTGGTAGAGGTGAGCAGTTCTTC. This chain joins TRBV5-1 and TRBJ2-1, with no clear D. Germline V lookup: CDR1 SGHRS, CDR2 YFSETQ. Trimming shortened V by 4 bases and J by 9 bases, and 17 bases separated the two germline ends. The CDR3 covers 14 residues.